The text below deals with one TCR beta chain. The data derive from a study of blood T cell repertoires in COVID-19. Study as a whole: The United States, Italy and Spain supplied acute and convalescent COVID-19 samples. Sources were T cells, B-cell-depleted T cells, or PBMCs; the material itself was cDNA or gDNA.

How the authors handled the data: Scientists estimated how many nucleated cells there were by amplifying reference gene primers. This table comes from immunoSEQ multiplex PCR, and its TCRdb copy is limited to in-frame clones, with some not included. V and J calls plus clone size are reproduced from that table; the DNA served to infer D and trimming. The top ten clones hold around 2.7% of a sample with about 170,000 clones, 60% to 80% of them seen once. The CDR3 has 13 residues. Trimming took 5 bases from V and 3 from J, leaving 11 bases between them. This chain uses TRBV12-3 or TRBV12-4 with TRBJ2-7; D uncertain. The source is a man aged 65-85 years with acute or convalescent COVID-19. The sequenced material came from peripheral blood. CDR3 amino acids: CASSPDSVYEQYF. CDR3 nucleotides: TGTGCCAGCAGTCCAGACTCGGTCTACGAGCAGTACTTC.